This entry is about one T cell receptor beta chain. The protocol was immunoSEQ multiplex PCR, while the TCRdb copy is restricted to in-frame clones and leaves out a portion. Among tens of thousands of clones, around 92% were seen once, and the ten largest hold less than 3%. Per germline, CDR1 SGDLS and CDR2 YYNGEE. CDR3 length equals 15 residues. V lost 3 bases, J lost 2 bases, and 6 bases stayed unmatched. The sample originates from a study of T cell changes during pregnancy in multiple sclerosis. Here the sequenced sample was peripheral blood, taken before pregnancy. This TCR was recovered from a female donor with multiple sclerosis, enrolled in a pregnancy study. The gene calls are TRBV9 and TRBJ2-3; 7 bases fit TRBD2. The CDR3 nucleotides read TGTGCCAGCAGCGCCCAGGGAGGGTCCACAGATACGCAGTATTTT. Amino acid sequence: CASSAQGGSTDTQYF. Filled out from reference TRBV9 and TRBJ2-3, the complete variable domain reads DSGVTQTPKHLITATGQRVTLRCSPRSGDLSVYWYQQSLDQGLQFLIQYYNGEERAKGNILERFSAQQFPDLHSELNLSSLELGDSALYFCASSAQGGSTDTQYFGPGTRLTVL.